The 30 T cell receptor beta chains reported below all come from one sample, sequenced in a study of blood T cell repertoires in COVID-19. TCRdb's copy holds only in-frame clones and misses some; the assay was immunoSEQ multiplex PCR. The sample contains about 150,000 clones, approximately 84% of which appear only once. Sequenced material: peripheral blood. The receptors come from a woman aged 55-75 years with COVID-19, enrolled during active disease.

The chain carries TRBV3-1 (or the pseudogene TRBV3-2) and TRBJ1-6; no clear D. Germline V gives CDR1 LGHDT, CDR2 YNNKEL (reference sequence). The CDR3 spans 16 residues. The V end was cut by 3 bases, the J end by 7 bases, with 16 bases between. CDR3 sequence: CASSQLAGRKNSPLHF. In DNA, the CDR3 is TGTGCCAGCAGCCAGTTAGCGGGGAGAAAAAATTCACCCCTCCACTTT.

The CDR3 here is CASSPLYSPLHF. The CDR3 nucleotides read TGTGCCAGCAGTCCTCTCTATTCACCCCTCCACTTT. The chain recombines TRBV2 with TRBJ1-6; D remains ambiguous. Germline values: CDR1 SNHLY, CDR2 FYNNEI. This CDR3 has 12 amino acids. V shed 5 bases and J shed 8 bases, with 7 bases lying between them. Full variable domain (missing parts from reference TRBV2 and TRBJ1-6): EPEVTQTPSHQVTQMGQEVILRCVPISNHLYFYWYRQILGQKVEFLVSFYNNEISEKSEIFDDQFSVERPDGSNFTLKIRSTKLEDSAMYFCASSPLYSPLHFGNGTRLTVT.

The chain uses TRBV6-5 and TRBJ1-2, with 11 bases identical to TRBD1. V lost 6 bases to trimming and J lost 2 bases; unmatched junction nucleotides: 5. This CDR3 is built from 15 residues. Germline V lookup: CDR1 MNHEY, CDR2 SVGAGI. CDR3: CASSKDRGPNYGYTF. The CDR3 DNA sequence: TGTGCCAGCAGCAAGGACAGGGGGCCGAACTATGGCTACACCTTC.

V usage is TRBV29-1 and J usage is TRBJ1-1, with D tentatively TRBD1 (5 bases). V shed 6 bases and J shed 3 bases, with 11 bases lying between them. The CDR3 extends over 12 amino acids. CDR1 is SQVTM and CDR2 is ANQGSEA in the germline V gene. CDR3 sequence reads: CSVAQGDTEAFF. The CDR3 region has the DNA TGCAGCGTCGCCCAAGGGGACACTGAAGCTTTCTTT.

V and J are TRBV4-1 and TRBJ2-3; D may be TRBD1 (6 bases). This CDR3 spans 16 amino acids. Trimming removed 0 bases at V and 2 bases at J, with 12 bases between. The germline V gene has CDR1 MGHRA and CDR2 YSYEKL. The CDR3 DNA reads TGCGCCAGCAGCCAAGAGGGGCAGGGGTACACAGATACGCAGTATTTT. This codes for CASSQEGQGYTDTQYF.

In its sample, this clone was seen a few times. This chain uses TRBV25-1 with TRBJ1-1, with 7 bases fitting TRBD1. CDR3 size: 15 residues. CDR1 is MGHDK and CDR2 is SYGVNS in the germline V gene. J was trimmed by 3 bases and V by 3 bases; bases with no gene match: 7. CDR3 loop: CASSDRATGDTEAFF. CDR3 DNA sequence: TGTGCCAGCAGTGATCGAGCCACAGGGGACACTGAAGCTTTCTTT. Looking up the rest from reference TRBV25-1 and TRBJ1-1 gives the full variable domain: EADIYQTPRYLVIGTGKKITLECSQTMGHDKMYWYQQDPGMELHLIHYSYGVNSTEKGDLSSESTVSRIRTEHFPLTLESARPSHTSQYLCASSDRATGDTEAFFGQGTRLTVV.

The chain links TRBV7-3 to TRBJ1-1; D is possibly TRBD1 (6 bases). The CDR3 contains 13 residues. Germline loops: CDR1 SGHTA, CDR2 FQGTGA. Trimming left V 4 bases short and J 10 bases short, with 16 bases between. The CDR3 reads CASSSGGGLGAFF. The CDR3 nucleotides read TGTGCCAGCAGCTCGGGGGGCGGTCTAGGAGCTTTCTTT.

This chain uses TRBV24-1 with TRBJ1-2; possibly TRBD1 for D (6 bases). Germline V CDR1 and CDR2: KGHDR, SFDVKD. The ends were cut back, 4 bases at V and 8 bases at J, with 16 bases in the middle. The length of the CDR3 is 14 residues. The chain's CDR3 is CATSDRRGLGGYTF. The DNA of the CDR3 is TGTGCCACCAGTGACCGCAGGGGTTTGGGCGGCTACACCTTC.

The chain uses TRBV7-3 and TRBJ1-6, with D maybe TRBD1 (6 bases). The germline V gene has CDR1 SGHTA and CDR2 FQGTGA. V was clipped by 4 bases and J by 7 bases, with 17 bases between them. CDR3 length: 16 residues. CDR3 residues: CASSSQGPIRNSPLHF. CDR3 sequence (DNA): TGTGCCAGCAGCTCACAGGGCCCTATTAGAAATTCACCCCTCCACTTT.

This sequence joins TRBV9 and TRBJ1-6, with 7 bases matching TRBD1. Trimming cost V 2 bases and J 0 bases; bases outside gene matches: 2. The CDR3 spans 16 residues. Germline V gene data show CDR1 as SGDLS and CDR2 as YYNGEE. CDR3 DNA sequence: TGTGCCAGCAGCGTTTGGGACAGCTCCTATAATTCACCCCTCCACTTT. It codes for CASSVWDSSYNSPLHF.

The chain carries TRBV10-3 and TRBJ1-1, with D possibly being TRBD1 (6 bases). V lost 10 bases, J lost 5 bases, and 14 bases lay in between. Germline V gene data show CDR1 as ENHRY and CDR2 as SYGVKD. CDR3 length: 12 residues. CDR3 sequence (DNA): TGTGCCACTGCGTCCCAGGGGACTGAAGCTTTCTTT. It yields the protein CATASQGTEAFF.

The V and J genes are TRBV5-1 and TRBJ1-1; the D gene is possibly TRBD1 (6 bases). Trimming removed 1 base from V and 1 base from J, with 11 bases in between. Looked up from germline, CDR1 is SGHRS and CDR2 is YFSETQ. This CDR3 region has 15 residues. The CDR3 coding sequence is TGCGCCAGCAGCTTGAAGGACAGTTCGAACACTGAAGCTTTCTTT. This gives the protein CASSLKDSSNTEAFF.

This clone was seen once. This chain joins TRBV2 and TRBJ1-2; tentatively, D is TRBD1 (5 bases). Germline loops: CDR1 SNHLY, CDR2 FYNNEI. Trimming left V 4 bases short and J 5 bases short, with 11 bases between. This CDR3 region has 13 residues. The CDR3 is CASSGQGRYGYTF. The CDR3 DNA reads as TGTGCCAGCAGTGGTCAGGGAAGGTATGGCTACACCTTC.

J is TRBJ1-1 and V is TRBV28; 10 bases are shared with TRBD1. CDR3 length equals 14 residues. J was trimmed by 6 bases and V by 5 bases; bases with no gene match: 6. The germline CDR1 and CDR2 sequences are MDHEN and SYDVKM. The CDR3 bases are TGTGCCAGCAGTGTGGGCGGGACAGGGGCTGAAGCTTTCTTT. Protein: CASSVGGTGAEAFF.

The CDR3 loop is CASRRGGARGYEQYF. The CDR3, as DNA: TGCGCCAGCCGACGAGGCGGGGCCCGGGGCTACGAGCAGTACTTC. The J gene is TRBJ2-7, the V gene TRBV5-1; TRBD2 is a possible D gene (6 bases). Trimming took 7 bases from V and 3 from J, leaving 20 bases between them. The CDR3 runs to 15 residues. Germline lookup yields CDR1 SGHRS and CDR2 YFSETQ.

The V gene is TRBV12-5, the J gene TRBJ1-1; D is ambiguous. V was shortened by 0 bases and J by 1 base, with 6 bases between the two germline ends. Germline CDR1 is LGHNT and CDR2 is FRNRAP. The CDR3 contains 14 residues. In DNA form, the CDR3 reads TGTGCTAGTGGTTTGGTAACCGGGAACACTGAAGCTTTCTTT. This sequence encodes CASGLVTGNTEAFF.

The chain joins TRBV4-1 to TRBJ1-3; 8 bases line up with TRBD1. V lost 5 bases, J lost 8 bases, and 14 bases stayed unmatched. The CDR3 sequence is 16 residues long. Germline CDR1 reads MGHRA; CDR2 reads YSYEKL. CDR3 sequence reads: CASSIRTGSDGYTIYF. The CDR3 DNA follows: TGCGCCAGCAGCATTCGGACAGGGTCGGACGGTTACACCATATATTTT.

The genes are TRBV11-1 and TRBJ1-1, with TRBD1 identical over 9 bases. Germline lookup yields CDR1 SGHAT and CDR2 FQDESV (reference sequence). V shed 3 bases, J shed 7 bases, and the junction held 6 bases outside the gene matches. The CDR3 has 14 residues. CDR3 nucleotides: TGTGCCAGCAGCTTCGGACAGGGGATAATTGAAGCTTTCTTT. Encoded protein: CASSFGQGIIEAFF.

The rearrangement uses TRBV29-1 and TRBJ1-2, with 7 bases fitting TRBD1. The J segment lost 13 bases and the V segment lost 6 bases, leaving 2 bases of the junction unmatched. The germline V gene encodes CDR1 SQVTM and CDR2 ANQGSEA. This CDR3 is 8 amino acids long. The CDR3 spells CSVTGSTF. The CDR3 region has the DNA TGCAGCGTGACAGGGTCCACCTTC.

This clone turned up a few times. The identical CDR3 is also encoded by other nucleotide sequences in the sample. The chain is built from TRBV7-3 and TRBJ2-1; D possibly corresponds to TRBD2 (6 bases). V was cut by 0 bases and J by 10 bases, with 10 bases left in between. CDR1 and CDR2 from the germline V gene are SGHTA and FQGTGA. The CDR3 runs to 13 residues. CDR3 residues: CASSLTVAGEQFF. For the CDR3, the DNA is TGTGCCAGCAGCTTAACGGTGGCGGGGGAGCAGTTCTTC.

This chain links TRBV7-9 with TRBJ2-1; D may be TRBD1 (6 bases). The V and J ends lost 6 bases and 12 bases respectively, with 12 bases between them. CDR1 is SEHNR, CDR2 FQNEAQ, per germline (reference sequence). This CDR3 contains 11 residues. DNA for the CDR3: TGTGCCAGCAGTATACAGGGTGGGCAGTTCTTC. Translated, it gives CASSIQGGQFF.

This sequence joins TRBV19 and TRBJ1-1, with 7 bases identical to TRBD1. Germline CDR1 reads LNHDA; CDR2 reads SQIVND (reference sequence). This CDR3 is built from 14 residues. The J segment lost 7 bases and the V segment lost 2 bases, leaving 7 bases of the junction unmatched. CDR3 region: CASSISRTGVEAFF. The CDR3 DNA is TGTGCCAGTAGTATATCGAGAACAGGGGTTGAAGCTTTCTTT. The full variable domain, completed using reference TRBV19 and TRBJ1-1, is DGGITQSPKYLFRKEGQNVTLSCEQNLNHDAMYWYRQDPGQGLRLIYYSQIVNDFQKGDIAEGYSVSREKKESFPLTVTSAQKNPTAFYLCASSISRTGVEAFFGQGTRLTVV.

The chain combines TRBV18 with TRBJ1-1; unclear D gene. Germline V gene data show CDR1 as KGHSH and CDR2 as LQKENI. The CDR3 consists of 14 residues. V was trimmed by 1 base and J by 4 bases, leaving 10 bases between them. Here the CDR3 DNA reads TGTGCCAGCTCACCACTGAGGGAGGGCACTGAAGCTTTCTTT. Amino acids: CASSPLREGTEAFF.

DNA of the CDR3: TGTGCCAGCAGCCAAGGGTCAGGTCGTGAAGCTTTCTTT. This codes for CASSQGSGREAFF. V usage is TRBV3-1 (or the pseudogene TRBV3-2) and J usage is TRBJ1-1; D is unclear. CDR3 length: 13 residues. Germline V gene sequence: CDR1 LGHDT, CDR2 YNNKEL (reference sequence). With 1 base removed from V and 7 bases from J, the gap between germline ends came to 10 bases.

The chain links TRBV5-1 to TRBJ2-1, with TRBD1 identical over 9 bases. The CDR3 loop spans 13 amino acids. In germline, CDR1 is SGHRS, CDR2 YFSETQ. The V gene end was trimmed by 7 bases and the J gene end by 7 bases; junction bases not matched to a gene: 6. The CDR3 spells CASSGQGRNEQFF. DNA of the CDR3: TGCGCCAGCTCAGGACAGGGGCGAAATGAGCAGTTCTTC.

In this sample, this clone turned up once. The V gene is TRBV7-8, the J gene TRBJ1-6; the match to TRBD1 covers 9 bases. Trimming cost V 7 bases and J 9 bases; bases outside gene matches: 7. Germline values: CDR1 SGHVS, CDR2 FQNEAQ. CDR3 length: 14 residues. This CDR3 reads CASTKGTGSSPLHF. The CDR3 DNA reads as TGTGCCAGCACCAAAGGGACAGGGAGTTCACCCCTCCACTTT.

J is TRBJ2-3 and V is TRBV19, with 9 bases fitting TRBD2. The J segment lost 10 bases and the V segment lost 4 bases, leaving 6 bases of the junction unmatched. CDR1 is LNHDA and CDR2 is SQIVND in the germline V gene (reference sequence). The CDR3 is 13 residues long. The CDR3 spells CASSTSRTSAQYF. The CDR3 DNA follows: TGTGCCAGTAGTACATCCCGGACTAGCGCGCAGTATTTT. Looking up the rest from reference TRBV19 and TRBJ2-3 gives the full variable domain: DGGITQSPKYLFRKEGQNVTLSCEQNLNHDAMYWYRQDPGQGLRLIYYSQIVNDFQKGDIAEGYSVSREKKESFPLTVTSAQKNPTAFYLCASSTSRTSAQYFGPGTRLTVL.

The chain recombines TRBV11-1 with TRBJ1-1; D unresolved. The CDR3 loop spans 15 amino acids. Germline CDR1 reads SGHAT; CDR2 reads FQDESV (reference sequence). V lost 1 base and J lost 5, with 14 bases in between. The CDR3 DNA reads as TGTGCCAGCAGCTTAGTTCCCGAATCGGGGACTGAAGCTTTCTTT. It yields the protein CASSLVPESGTEAFF.

This clone was seen only once. The rearrangement joins TRBV19 to TRBJ1-5; D possibly corresponds to TRBD1 (5 bases). V was clipped by 10 bases and J by 0 bases, with 13 bases between them. Looked up from germline, CDR1 is LNHDA and CDR2 is SQIVND (reference sequence). CDR3 length: 14 residues. The CDR3 reads CATYPGGSNQPQHF. The CDR3 bases are TGTGCCACCTATCCGGGGGGTAGCAATCAGCCCCAGCATTTT.

In regard to this clone: One end of the junction is discordant with germline, which a read error may explain. V gene TRBV6-4 combines with J gene TRBJ1-1, with D possibly TRBD1 on 6 matching bases. CDR3 size: 15 residues. Looked up from germline, CDR1 is MRHNA and CDR2 is SNTAGT. The CDR3 DNA reads TGTGCCAGCAGTGAAGCCCCAGGGGTGAAGACTGAAGCTTTCTTT. Translation gives CASSEAPGVKTEAFF.